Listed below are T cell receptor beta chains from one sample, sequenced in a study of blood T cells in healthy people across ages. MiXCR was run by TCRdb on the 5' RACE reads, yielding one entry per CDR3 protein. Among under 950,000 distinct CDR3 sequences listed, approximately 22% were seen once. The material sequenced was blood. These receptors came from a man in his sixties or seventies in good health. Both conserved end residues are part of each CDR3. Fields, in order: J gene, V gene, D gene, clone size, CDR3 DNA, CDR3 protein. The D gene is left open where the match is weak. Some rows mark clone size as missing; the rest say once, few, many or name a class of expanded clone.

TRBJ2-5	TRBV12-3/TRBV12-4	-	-	TGTGCCAGCAGTTTAGGAGGTTTTCGGGGGGCTTTGGAGACCCAGTACTTC	CASSLGGFRGALETQYF
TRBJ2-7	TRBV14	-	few	TGTGCCAGCAGCTCAGAAGACAGGCGCTACGAGCAGTACTTC	CASSSEDRRYEQYF
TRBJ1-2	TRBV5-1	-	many	TGCGCCAGCAGCTTGGAATTGCGGAGCTCTGGGTATGGCTACACCTTC	CASSLELRSSGYGYTF
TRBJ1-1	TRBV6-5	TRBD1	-	TGTGCCAGCAGGTTTAAGGACAGGTCCTCTGAAGCTTTCTTT	CASRFKDRSSEAFF
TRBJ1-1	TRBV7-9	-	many	TGTGCCAGCAGCTTAGCGATGGGGACTGAAGCTTTCTTT	CASSLAMGTEAFF
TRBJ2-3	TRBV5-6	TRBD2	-	TGTGCCAGCAGCTTTCCAGCGGGGTTCACAGATACGCAGTATTTT	CASSFPAGFTDTQYF
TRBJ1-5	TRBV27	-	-	TGTGCCAGCAGTCCACGACGGCACGATCAGCCCCAGCATTTT	CASSPRRHDQPQHF
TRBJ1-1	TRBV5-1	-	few	TGCGCCAGCAGCCCTGGGAGCACTGAAGCTTTCTTT	CASSPGSTEAFF
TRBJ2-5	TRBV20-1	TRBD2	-	TGCAGTGCTAGACTAGCGGGACGATGGACCCAGTACTTC	CSARLAGRWTQYF
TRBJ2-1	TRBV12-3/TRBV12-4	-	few	TGTGCCTGCAGTAATGGACACGGCCGCTACAATGAGCAGTTCTTC	CACSNGHGRYNEQFF
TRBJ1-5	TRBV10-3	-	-	TGTGCCATCAGGGACAGCTTAGACAATCAGCCCCAGCATTTT	CAIRDSLDNQPQHF
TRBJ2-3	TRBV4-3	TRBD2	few	TGCGCCAGCAGCTTATTAAGAGCGGGAGTGAAAGGCACAGATACGCAGTATTTT	CASSLLRAGVKGTDTQYF
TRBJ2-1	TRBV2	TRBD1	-	TGTGCCAGCAGTGCCGGGACAGATAGTTACAATGAGCAGTTCTTC	CASSAGTDSYNEQFF
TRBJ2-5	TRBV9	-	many	TGTGCCAGCAGCGTAGACGGACCGCCGGCGACCCAGTACTTC	CASSVDGPPATQYF
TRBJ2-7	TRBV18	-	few	TGTGCCAGCTCATCCCGGTTGGGGACGTCCTCCTACGAGCAGTACTTC	CASSSRLGTSSYEQYF
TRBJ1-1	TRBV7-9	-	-	TGTGCCAGCAGCTTCAATAGGGGTTTAAGGGGGGACACTGAAGCTTTCTTT	CASSFNRGLRGDTEAFF
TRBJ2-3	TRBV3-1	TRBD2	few	TGTGCCAGCAGCCCTCCCCAGGGTCGGGAGGGGACTAGCACAGATACGCAGTATTTT	CASSPPQGREGTSTDTQYF
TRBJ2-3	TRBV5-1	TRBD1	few	TGCGCCAGCAGCAAGGACAGGCCTAGCACAGATACGCAGTATTTT	CASSKDRPSTDTQYF
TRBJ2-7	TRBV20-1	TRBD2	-	TGCAGTGCTAGCGACGGGGGGGCAACCTACGAGCAGTACTTC	CSASDGGATYEQYF
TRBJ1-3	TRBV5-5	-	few	TGTGCCAGCAGCTTGGCGGACAGAGGGAACACCATATATTTT	CASSLADRGNTIYF
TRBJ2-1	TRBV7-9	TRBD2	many	TGTGCCAGCATAGGGACTAGCGGTTACAATGAGCAGTTCTTC	CASIGTSGYNEQFF
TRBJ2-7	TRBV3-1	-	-	TGTGCCAGCAGCCAGAGTCACGGCTCCTACGAGCAGTGCTTC	CASSQSHGSYEQCF
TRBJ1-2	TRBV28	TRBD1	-	TGTGCCGGAAAGGGACAGTATGGCTACACCTTC	CAGKGQYGYTF
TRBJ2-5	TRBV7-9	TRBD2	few	TGTGCCAGCAGTTCTAGCGGGGGCCTCCAAGAGACCCAGTACTTC	CASSSSGGLQETQYF
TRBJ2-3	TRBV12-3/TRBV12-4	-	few	TGTGCCAGCAGCCCAGGGACACTCACAGATACGCAGTATTTT	CASSPGTLTDTQYF
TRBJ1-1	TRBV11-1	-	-	TGTGCCAGCAGCTCTGTGGTGACGAACACTGAAGCTTTCTTT	CASSSVVTNTEAFF
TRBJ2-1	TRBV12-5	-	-	TGTGCTAGTGGTCACCGCCCCGGTGAGCAGTTCTTC	CASGHRPGEQFF
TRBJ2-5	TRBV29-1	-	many	TGCAGCGTTCGGTGGGAAAAAGAGACCCAGTACTTC	CSVRWEKETQYF
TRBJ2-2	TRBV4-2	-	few	TGTGCCAGCAGCCAAGGGTGGACCGGGGAGCTGTTTTTT	CASSQGWTGELFF
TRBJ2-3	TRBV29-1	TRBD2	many	TGCAGCGTTGAGGGGGGGTTCACAGATACGCAGTATTTT	CSVEGGFTDTQYF
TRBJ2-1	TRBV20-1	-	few	TGCAGTGCTAGAGATACCCGATCCCAACTAGTTCTGAGTCTCGATGAGCAGTTCTTC	CSARDTRSQLVLSLDEQFF
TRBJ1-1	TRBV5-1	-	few	TGCGCCAGCAGCTTCACAGGACAGAACACTGAAGCTTTCTTT	CASSFTGQNTEAFF
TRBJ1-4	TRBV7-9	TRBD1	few	TGTGCCAGCAGCTCGGGACAGCGTGAAAAACTGTTTTTT	CASSSGQREKLFF
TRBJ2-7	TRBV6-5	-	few	TGTGCCAGCAGTTACTCCCGAGAGTCCTACGAGCAGTACTTC	CASSYSRESYEQYF
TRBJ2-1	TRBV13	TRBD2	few	TGTGCCAGCAGCGCACCCTTTACGGCTAGCGGATACAATGAGCAGTTCTTC	CASSAPFTASGYNEQFF
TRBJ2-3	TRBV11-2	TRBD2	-	TGTGCCAGCAGCTTAGATCGGTGGGAGGGATTATCAGATACGCAGTATTTT	CASSLDRWEGLSDTQYF
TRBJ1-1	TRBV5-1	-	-	TGCGCCAGCAGAATGACTTCAGGCACGATCACTGAAGCTTTCTTT	CASRMTSGTITEAFF
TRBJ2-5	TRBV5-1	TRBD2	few	TGCGCCAGCAGCCAAGGACTAGCAAGCCCCGAGACCCAGTACTTC	CASSQGLASPETQYF
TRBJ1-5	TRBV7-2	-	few	TGTGCCAGCAGCTTATACCCCCTCGATCAGCCCCAGCATTTT	CASSLYPLDQPQHF
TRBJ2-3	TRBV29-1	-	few	TGCAGCGTTGGAAAGGGCGGCACAGATACGCAGTATTTT	CSVGKGGTDTQYF
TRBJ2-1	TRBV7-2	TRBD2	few	TGTGCCAGCAGCTTAGGGATAGTGGGGGGGACCTACAATGAGCAGTTCTTC	CASSLGIVGGTYNEQFF
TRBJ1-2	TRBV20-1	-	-	TGCAGTGCTAGAACACAGGGCGCTAACTATGACTACACCTTC	CSARTQGANYDYTF
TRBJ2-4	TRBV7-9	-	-	TGTGCCAGCAGCTTAAATCCAGAGAATAAGGGTGCCAAAAACATTCAGTACTTC	CASSLNPENKGAKNIQYF
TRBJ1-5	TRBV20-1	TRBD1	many	TGCAGTGCGAGGACAGGGACGAACCGAAATCAGCCCCAGCATTTT	CSARTGTNRNQPQHF
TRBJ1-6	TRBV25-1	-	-	TGTGCCAGCACTCCCACAGAATCCTATAATTCACCCCTCCACTTT	CASTPTESYNSPLHF
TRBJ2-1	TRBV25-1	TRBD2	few	TGTGCCAGCAGTGAATCTGGGGGAGGGCCAGGAGAGCAGTTCTTC	CASSESGGGPGEQFF
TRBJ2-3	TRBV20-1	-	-	TGCAGTGCTAGAGCCCACCTAGATACGCAGTATTTT	CSARAHLDTQYF
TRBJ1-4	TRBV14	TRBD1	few	TGTGCCAGCAGCCAAGTTCGGACAGGGGGTGAAAAACTGTTTTTT	CASSQVRTGGEKLFF
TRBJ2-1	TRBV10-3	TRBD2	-	TGTGCCATCAGCTTTAGCGGGGAGACCTACAATGAGCAGTTCTTC	CAISFSGETYNEQFF
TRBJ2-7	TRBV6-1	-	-	TGTGCCAGCATCGGGCCAGGAAAGCAGTACTTC	CASIGPGKQYF
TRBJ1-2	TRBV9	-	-	TGTGCCGGCAGCGTAGTCAAGGTCACGGCGCTCTATGGCTACACCTTC	CAGSVVKVTALYGYTF
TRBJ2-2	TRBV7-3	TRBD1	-	TGTGCCAGCAGCCAGACAGGGGGCACCGGGGAGCTGTTTTTT	CASSQTGGTGELFF
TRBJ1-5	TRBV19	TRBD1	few	TGTGCCAGTAGTATTCAGACAGGGTCTCAGCCCCAGCATTTT	CASSIQTGSQPQHF
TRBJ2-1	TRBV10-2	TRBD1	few	TGCGCCAGCAACGGACAGGGGGGAATCTACAATGAGCAGTTCTTC	CASNGQGGIYNEQFF
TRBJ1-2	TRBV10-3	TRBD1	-	TGTGCCACACGGCGTGAGGGACAGGGAGCGCACTATGGCTACACCTTC	CATRREGQGAHYGYTF